The subject of this entry is one T cell receptor (beta chain). The data are from a study of blood T cell repertoires in COVID-19. Study context: The samples span acute and convalescent COVID-19 from the United States, Italy and Spain. T cells, B-cell-depleted T cells, or PBMCs supplied cDNA or gDNA.

Clones were read by immunoSEQ multiplex PCR, and TCRdb kept only the in-frame ones, dropping some. The sample holds under 130,000 clones, 88% seen once. The source of this sequence is a human donor in a cohort sampled during active COVID-19. Material for sequencing was peripheral blood.

CDR3 sequence reads: CASSLAGARSWGTEAFF. CDR3 nucleotides: TGTGCCAGCAGCTTAGCAGGGGCCCGATCTTGGGGGACTGAAGCTTTCTTT. The V call is TRBV11-2, the J call TRBJ1-1; tentative D call: TRBD1 (6 bases). The CDR3 runs to 17 residues. Germline V lookup: CDR1 SGHAT, CDR2 FQNNGV. V lost 1 base and J lost 5, with 20 bases in between.